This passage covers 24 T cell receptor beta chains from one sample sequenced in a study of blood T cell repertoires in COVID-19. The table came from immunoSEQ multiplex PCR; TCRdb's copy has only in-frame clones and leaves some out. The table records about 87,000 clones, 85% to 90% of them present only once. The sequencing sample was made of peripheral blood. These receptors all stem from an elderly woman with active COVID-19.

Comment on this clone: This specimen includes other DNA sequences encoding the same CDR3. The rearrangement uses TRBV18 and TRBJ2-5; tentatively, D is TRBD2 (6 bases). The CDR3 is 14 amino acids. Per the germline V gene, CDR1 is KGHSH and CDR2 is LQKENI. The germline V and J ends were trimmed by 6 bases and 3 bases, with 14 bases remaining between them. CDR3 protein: CASSPGTGEETQYF. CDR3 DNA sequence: TGTGCCAGCTCCCCCGGGACGGGGGAAGAGACCCAGTACTTC.

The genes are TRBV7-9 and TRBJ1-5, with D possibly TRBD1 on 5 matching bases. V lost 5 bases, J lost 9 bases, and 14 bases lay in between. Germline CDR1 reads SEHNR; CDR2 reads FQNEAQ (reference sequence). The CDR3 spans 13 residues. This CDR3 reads CASSLGEGRPQHF. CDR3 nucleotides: TGTGCCAGCAGCCTAGGGGAGGGAAGGCCCCAGCATTTT.

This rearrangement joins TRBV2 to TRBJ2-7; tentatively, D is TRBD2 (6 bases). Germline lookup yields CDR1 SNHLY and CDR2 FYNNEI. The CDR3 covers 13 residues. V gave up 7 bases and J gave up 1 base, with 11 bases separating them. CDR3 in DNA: TGTGCCAGCAATCGGGACTTTTCCTACGAGCAGTACTTC. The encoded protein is CASNRDFSYEQYF.

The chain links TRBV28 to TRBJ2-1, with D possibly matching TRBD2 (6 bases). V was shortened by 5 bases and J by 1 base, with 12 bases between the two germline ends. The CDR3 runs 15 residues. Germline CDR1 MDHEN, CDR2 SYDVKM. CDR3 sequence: CASSRSGSSYNEQFF. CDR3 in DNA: TGTGCCAGCAGTCGAAGCGGGTCTTCCTACAATGAGCAGTTCTTC. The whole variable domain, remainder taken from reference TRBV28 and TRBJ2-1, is DVKVTQSSRYLVKRTGEKVFLECVQDMDHENMFWYRQDPGLGLRLIYFSYDVKMKEKGDIPEGYSVSREKKERFSLILESASTNQTSMYLCASSRSGSSYNEQFFGPGTRLTVL.

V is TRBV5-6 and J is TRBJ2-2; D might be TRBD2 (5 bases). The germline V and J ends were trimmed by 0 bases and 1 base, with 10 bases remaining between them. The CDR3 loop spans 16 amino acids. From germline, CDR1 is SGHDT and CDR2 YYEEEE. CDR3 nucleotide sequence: TGTGCCAGCAGCTTGGTAGGACTTTTGAACACCGGGGAGCTGTTTTTT. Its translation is CASSLVGLLNTGELFF.

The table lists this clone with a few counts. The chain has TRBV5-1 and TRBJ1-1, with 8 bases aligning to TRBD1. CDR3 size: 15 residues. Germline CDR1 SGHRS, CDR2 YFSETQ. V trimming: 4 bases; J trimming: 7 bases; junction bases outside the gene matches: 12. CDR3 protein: CASSPGGGSTLEAFF. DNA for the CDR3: TGCGCCAGCAGCCCAGGGGGCGGCTCTACGCTTGAAGCTTTCTTT.

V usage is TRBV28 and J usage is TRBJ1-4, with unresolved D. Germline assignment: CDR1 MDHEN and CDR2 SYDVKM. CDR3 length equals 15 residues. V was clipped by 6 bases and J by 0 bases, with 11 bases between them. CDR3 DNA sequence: TGTGCCAGCAGCCCTATCGCTGCAACTAATGAAAAACTGTTTTTT. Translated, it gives CASSPIAATNEKLFF.

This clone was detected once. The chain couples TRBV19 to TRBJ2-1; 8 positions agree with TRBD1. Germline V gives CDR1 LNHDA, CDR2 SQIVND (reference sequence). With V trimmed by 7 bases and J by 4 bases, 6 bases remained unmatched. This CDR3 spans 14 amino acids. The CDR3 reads CASKQGVEYNEQFF. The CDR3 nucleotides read TGTGCCAGTAAACAGGGGGTCGAGTACAATGAGCAGTTCTTC.

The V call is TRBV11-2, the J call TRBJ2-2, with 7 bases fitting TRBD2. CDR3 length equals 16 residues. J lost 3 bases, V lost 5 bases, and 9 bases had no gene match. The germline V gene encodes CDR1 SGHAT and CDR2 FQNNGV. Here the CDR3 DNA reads TGTGCCAGCAGCCCGACGGGAGGCGGGGACACCGGGGAGCTGTTTTTT. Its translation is CASSPTGGGDTGELFF.

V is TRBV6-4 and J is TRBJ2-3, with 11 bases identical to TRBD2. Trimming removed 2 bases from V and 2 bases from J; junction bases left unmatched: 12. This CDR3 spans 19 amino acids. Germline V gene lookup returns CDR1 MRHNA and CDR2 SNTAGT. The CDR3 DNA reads TGTGCCAGCAGTGACCCTACTAGCGGGAGACCCTTCCCCACAGATACGCAGTATTTT. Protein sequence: CASSDPTSGRPFPTDTQYF.

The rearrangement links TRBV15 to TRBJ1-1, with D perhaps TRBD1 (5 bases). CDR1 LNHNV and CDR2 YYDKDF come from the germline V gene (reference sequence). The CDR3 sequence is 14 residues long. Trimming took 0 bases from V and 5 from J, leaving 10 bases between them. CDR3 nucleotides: TGTGCCACCAGCAGAGATCAGGGCTGGACTGAAGCTTTCTTT. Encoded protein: CATSRDQGWTEAFF.

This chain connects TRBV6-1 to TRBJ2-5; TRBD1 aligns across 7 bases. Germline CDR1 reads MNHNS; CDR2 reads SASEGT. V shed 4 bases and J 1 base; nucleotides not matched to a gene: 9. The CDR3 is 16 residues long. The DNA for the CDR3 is TGTGCCAGCAGTGTTACAGGGGTGTACTCCCAAGAGACCCAGTACTTC. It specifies CASSVTGVYSQETQYF.

The DNA of the CDR3 is TGCGCCAGCAGCTCCGCACCGGGACAGGGTGGTAAGCAGTACTTC. Translation gives CASSSAPGQGGKQYF. The chain uses TRBV5-1 and TRBJ2-7; 9 bases match TRBD1. Germline values: CDR1 SGHRS, CDR2 YFSETQ. The CDR3 is 15 amino acids. V shed 3 bases and J 8 bases; nucleotides not matched to a gene: 12.

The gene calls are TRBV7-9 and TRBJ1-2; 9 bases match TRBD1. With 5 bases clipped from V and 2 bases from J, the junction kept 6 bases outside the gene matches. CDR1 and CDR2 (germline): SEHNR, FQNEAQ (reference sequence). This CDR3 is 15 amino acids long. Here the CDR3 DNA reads TGTGCCAGCAGCCAGGGACAGGGCGTAAACTATGGCTACACCTTC. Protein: CASSQGQGVNYGYTF.

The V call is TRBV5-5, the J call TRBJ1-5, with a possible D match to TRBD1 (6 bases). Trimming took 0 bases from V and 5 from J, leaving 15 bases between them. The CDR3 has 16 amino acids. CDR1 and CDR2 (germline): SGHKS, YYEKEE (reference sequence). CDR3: CASSLALGTTYQPQHF. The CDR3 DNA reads TGTGCCAGCAGCTTGGCTTTAGGGACAACCTATCAGCCCCAGCATTTT.

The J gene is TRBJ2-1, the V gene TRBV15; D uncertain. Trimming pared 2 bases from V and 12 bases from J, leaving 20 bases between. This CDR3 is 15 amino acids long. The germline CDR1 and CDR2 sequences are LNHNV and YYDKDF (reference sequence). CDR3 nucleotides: TGTGCCACCAGCAGATCCAAGTTTGGTTTTAACGGGCAGTTCTTC. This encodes CATSRSKFGFNGQFF.

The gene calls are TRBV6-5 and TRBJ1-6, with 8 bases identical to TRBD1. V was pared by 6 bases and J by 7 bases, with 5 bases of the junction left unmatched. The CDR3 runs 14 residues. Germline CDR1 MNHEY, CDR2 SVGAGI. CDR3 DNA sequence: TGTGCCAGCAGGTCCAGGGGGCCGAATTCACCCCTCCACTTT. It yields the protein CASRSRGPNSPLHF.

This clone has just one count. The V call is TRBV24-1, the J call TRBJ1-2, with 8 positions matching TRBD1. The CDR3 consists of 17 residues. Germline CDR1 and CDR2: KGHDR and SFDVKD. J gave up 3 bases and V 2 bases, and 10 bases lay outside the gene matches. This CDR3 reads CATSDSTGQGLYYGYTF. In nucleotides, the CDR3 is TGTGCCACCAGTGATTCAACCGGACAGGGCCTTTACTATGGCTACACCTTC.

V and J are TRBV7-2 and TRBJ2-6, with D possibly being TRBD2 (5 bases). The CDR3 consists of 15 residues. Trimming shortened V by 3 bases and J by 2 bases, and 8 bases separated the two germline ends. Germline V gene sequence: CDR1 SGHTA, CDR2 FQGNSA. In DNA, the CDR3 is TGTGCCAGCAGCTTCCCGGGGACTGGGGCCAACGTCCTGACTTTC. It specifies CASSFPGTGANVLTF.

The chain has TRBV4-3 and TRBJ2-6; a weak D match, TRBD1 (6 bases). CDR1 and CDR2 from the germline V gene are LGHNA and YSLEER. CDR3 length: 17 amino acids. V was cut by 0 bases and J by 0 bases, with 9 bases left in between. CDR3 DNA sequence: TGCGCCAGCAGCCAAGATGTAGGGGGCTCTGGGGCCAACGTCCTGACTTTC. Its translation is CASSQDVGGSGANVLTF.

The chain's CDR3 is CASSRAGNTDTQYF. DNA of the CDR3: TGTGCCAGCAGTCGAGCGGGGAACACAGATACGCAGTATTTT. This rearrangement joins TRBV6-2 or TRBV6-3 to TRBJ2-3; TRBD2 aligns across 7 bases. V lost 5 bases to trimming and J lost 2 bases; unmatched junction nucleotides: 4. Looked up from germline, CDR1 is MNHEY and CDR2 is SVGEGT. The CDR3 extends over 14 amino acids.

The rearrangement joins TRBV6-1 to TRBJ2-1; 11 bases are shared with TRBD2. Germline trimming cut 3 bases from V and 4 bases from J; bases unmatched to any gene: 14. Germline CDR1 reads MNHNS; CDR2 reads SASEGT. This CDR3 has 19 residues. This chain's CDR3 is CASSDRDILAGGPYNEQFF. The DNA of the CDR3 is TGTGCCAGCAGTGACCGGGACATCTTAGCGGGAGGGCCATACAATGAGCAGTTCTTC.

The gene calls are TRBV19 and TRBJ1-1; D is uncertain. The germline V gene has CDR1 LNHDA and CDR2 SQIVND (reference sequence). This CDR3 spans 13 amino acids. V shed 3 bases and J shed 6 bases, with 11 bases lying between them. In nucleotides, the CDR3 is TGTGCCAGTAGTATCGGTATGTACTCTGAAGCTTTCTTT. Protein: CASSIGMYSEAFF.

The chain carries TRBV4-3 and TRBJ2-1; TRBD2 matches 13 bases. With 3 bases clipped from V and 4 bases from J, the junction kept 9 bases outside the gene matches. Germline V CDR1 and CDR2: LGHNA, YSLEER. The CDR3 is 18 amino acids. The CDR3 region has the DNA TGCGCCAGCAGCCAGTCAGGGAGGACTAGCGGGGGATACAATGAGCAGTTCTTC. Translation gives CASSQSGRTSGGYNEQFF.